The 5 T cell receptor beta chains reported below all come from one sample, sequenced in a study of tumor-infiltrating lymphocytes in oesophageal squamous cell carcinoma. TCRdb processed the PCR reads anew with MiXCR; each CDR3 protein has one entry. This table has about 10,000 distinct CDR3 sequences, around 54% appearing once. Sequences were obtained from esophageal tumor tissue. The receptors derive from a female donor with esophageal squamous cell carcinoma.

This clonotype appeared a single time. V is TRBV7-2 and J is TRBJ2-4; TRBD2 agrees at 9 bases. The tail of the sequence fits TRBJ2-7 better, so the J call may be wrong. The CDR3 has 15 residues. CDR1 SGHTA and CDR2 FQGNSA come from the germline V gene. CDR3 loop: CASSVTSGFSYEQYF. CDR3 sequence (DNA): TGTGCCAGCAGCGTTACTAGCGGGTTTTCCTACGAGCAGTACTTC.

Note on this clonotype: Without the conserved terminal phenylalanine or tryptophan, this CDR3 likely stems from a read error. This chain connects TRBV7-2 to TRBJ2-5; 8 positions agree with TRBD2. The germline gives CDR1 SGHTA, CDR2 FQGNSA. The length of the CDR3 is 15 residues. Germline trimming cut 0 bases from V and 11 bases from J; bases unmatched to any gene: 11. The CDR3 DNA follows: TGTGCCAGCAGCTTAGCGGCGGGGGGTGCGGGGGAGCAGTACTCC. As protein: CASSLAAGGAGEQYS.

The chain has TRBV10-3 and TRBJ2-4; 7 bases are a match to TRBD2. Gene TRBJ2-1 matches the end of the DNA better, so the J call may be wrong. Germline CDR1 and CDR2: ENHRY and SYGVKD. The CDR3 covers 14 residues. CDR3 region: CASQLAGVYNEQFF. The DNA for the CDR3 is TGTGCCTCCCAGTTGGCGGGGGTATACAATGAGCAGTTCTTC.

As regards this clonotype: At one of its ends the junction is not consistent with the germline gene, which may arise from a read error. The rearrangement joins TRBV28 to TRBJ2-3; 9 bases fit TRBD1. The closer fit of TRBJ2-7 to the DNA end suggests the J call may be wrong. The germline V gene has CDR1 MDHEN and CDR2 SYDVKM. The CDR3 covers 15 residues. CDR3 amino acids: CATSSPGTGFSEQYF. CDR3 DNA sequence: TGTGCCACCAGTTCCCCCGGGACAGGGTTCTCCGAGCAGTACTTC.

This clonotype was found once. CDR3 residues: CASSPGDRSFSTDTQYF. The CDR3 DNA is TGTGCCAGCAGCCCAGGAGACAGGAGCTTTTCCACAGATACGCAGTATTTT. The gene calls are TRBV7-7 and TRBJ2-3; D is possibly TRBD1 (6 bases). Germline assignment: CDR1 SSHAT and CDR2 FNYEAQ (reference sequence). The V end lost 5 bases, the J end lost 2 bases, and 20 bases lay between the germline ends. The CDR3 has 17 amino acids.